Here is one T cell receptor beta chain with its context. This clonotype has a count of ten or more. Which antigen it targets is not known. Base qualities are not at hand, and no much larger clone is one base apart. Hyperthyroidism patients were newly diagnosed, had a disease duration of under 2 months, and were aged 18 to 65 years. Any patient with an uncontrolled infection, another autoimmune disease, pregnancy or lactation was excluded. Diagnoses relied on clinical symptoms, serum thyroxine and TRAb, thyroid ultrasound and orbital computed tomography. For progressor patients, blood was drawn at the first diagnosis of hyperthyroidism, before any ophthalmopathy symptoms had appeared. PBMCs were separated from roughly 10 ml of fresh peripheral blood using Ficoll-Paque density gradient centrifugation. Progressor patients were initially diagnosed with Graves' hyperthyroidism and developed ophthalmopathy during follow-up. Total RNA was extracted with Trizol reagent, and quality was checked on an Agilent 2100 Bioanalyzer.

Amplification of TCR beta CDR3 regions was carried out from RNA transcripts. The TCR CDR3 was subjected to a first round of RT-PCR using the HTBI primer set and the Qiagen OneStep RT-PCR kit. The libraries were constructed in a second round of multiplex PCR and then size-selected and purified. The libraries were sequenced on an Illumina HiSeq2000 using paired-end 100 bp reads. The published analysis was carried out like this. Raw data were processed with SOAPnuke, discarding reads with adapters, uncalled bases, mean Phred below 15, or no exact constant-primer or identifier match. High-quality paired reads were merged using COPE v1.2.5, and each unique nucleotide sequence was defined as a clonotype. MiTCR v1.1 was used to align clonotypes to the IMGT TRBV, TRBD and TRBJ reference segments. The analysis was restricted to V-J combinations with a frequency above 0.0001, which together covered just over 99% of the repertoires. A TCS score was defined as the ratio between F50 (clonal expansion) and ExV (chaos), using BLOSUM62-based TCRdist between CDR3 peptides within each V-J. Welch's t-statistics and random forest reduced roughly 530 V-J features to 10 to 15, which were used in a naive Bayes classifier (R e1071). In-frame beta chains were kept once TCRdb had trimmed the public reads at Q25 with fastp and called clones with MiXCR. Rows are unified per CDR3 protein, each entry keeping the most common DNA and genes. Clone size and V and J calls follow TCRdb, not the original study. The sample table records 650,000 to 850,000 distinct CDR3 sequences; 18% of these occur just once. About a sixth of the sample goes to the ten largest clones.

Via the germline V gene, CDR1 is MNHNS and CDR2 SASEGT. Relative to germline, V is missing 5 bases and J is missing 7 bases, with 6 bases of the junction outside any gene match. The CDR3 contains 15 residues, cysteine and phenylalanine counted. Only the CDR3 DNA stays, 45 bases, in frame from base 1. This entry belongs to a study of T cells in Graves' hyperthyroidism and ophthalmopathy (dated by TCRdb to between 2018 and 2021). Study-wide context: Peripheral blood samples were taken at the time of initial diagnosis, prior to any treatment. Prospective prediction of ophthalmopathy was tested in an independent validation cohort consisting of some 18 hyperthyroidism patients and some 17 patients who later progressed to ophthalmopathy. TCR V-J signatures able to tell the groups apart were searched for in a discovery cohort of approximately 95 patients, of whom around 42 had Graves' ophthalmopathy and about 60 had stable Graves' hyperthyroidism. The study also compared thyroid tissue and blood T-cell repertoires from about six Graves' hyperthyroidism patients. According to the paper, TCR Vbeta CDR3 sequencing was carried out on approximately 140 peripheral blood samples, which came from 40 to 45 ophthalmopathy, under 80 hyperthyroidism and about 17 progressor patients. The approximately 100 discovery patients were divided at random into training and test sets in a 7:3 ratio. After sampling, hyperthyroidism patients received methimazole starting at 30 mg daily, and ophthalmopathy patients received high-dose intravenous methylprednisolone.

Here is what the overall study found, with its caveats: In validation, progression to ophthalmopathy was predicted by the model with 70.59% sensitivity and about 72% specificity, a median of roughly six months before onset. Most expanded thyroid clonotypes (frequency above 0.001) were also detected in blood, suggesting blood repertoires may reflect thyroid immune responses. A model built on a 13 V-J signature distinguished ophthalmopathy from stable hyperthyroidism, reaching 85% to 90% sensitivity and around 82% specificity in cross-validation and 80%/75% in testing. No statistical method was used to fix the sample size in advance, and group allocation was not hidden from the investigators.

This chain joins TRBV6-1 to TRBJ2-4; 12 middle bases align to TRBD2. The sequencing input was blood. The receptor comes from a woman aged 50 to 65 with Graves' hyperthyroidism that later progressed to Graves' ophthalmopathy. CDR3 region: CASSTTSGGRNIQYF. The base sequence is TGTGCCAGCAGTACGACTAGCGGGGGACGGAACATTCAGTACTTC.